Below are 18 T cell receptor beta chains sequenced from a single sample in a study of beta chain features in type 1 diabetes (dated 2018 in TCRdb). Libraries were made using the immunoSEQ multiplex PCR assay. The entire isolated RNA was reverse transcribed using the High Capacity cDNA Reverse Transcription Kit, and thus expressed TCRB transcripts were sequenced. Here the immuneACCESS table is served through TCRdb, limited to in-frame sequences with V and J called. Missing clones are a known gap in these copies; in checked studies unresolved V genes cover under half, and the rest lacks a known reason. For this sample the table gives 250,000 or so clones, of which around 68% were detected only once. Approximately 0.053% of the sample rests with the top ten. The sample comprised naive CD4+ T cells from blood. The cell subset or site label for this specimen denotes: true naive CD4+ T cells. Receptors originate from a man aged 25-40 years in good health.

For this clone: The same CDR3 also results from other DNA sequences found in this sample. V gene TRBV2 combines with J gene TRBJ2-7; the D is unclear. CDR3 length: 11 amino acids. The V end lost 5 bases, the J end lost 0 bases, and 2 bases lay between the germline ends. Germline loops: CDR1 SNHLY, CDR2 FYNNEI. CDR3 in amino acids: CASSPSYEQYF. The CDR3 DNA sequence: TGTGCCAGCAGTCCCTCCTACGAGCAGTACTTC.

CDR3 nucleotides: TGCGCCAGCAGCTTGGCCCAGGCCGGCTCCTACAATGAGCAGTTCTTC. Protein product: CASSLAQAGSYNEQFF. The V gene is TRBV5-1, the J gene TRBJ2-1, with D uncertain. Germline loops: CDR1 SGHRS, CDR2 YFSETQ. The CDR3 contains 16 residues. V lost 0 bases and J lost 0, with 10 bases in between.

V gene TRBV9 combines with J gene TRBJ1-1; a weak D match, TRBD1 (6 bases). Trimming took off 4 bases at V and 5 bases at J, with 15 bases between the two ends. This CDR3 has 14 amino acids. Germline CDR1 is SGDLS and CDR2 is YYNGEE. The CDR3 region has the DNA TGTGCCAGCAGCTTACGCAGGGGTGAGACTGAAGCTTTCTTT. It encodes CASSLRRGETEAFF.

This clone was seen a handful of times. The chain employs TRBV5-6 and TRBJ2-2; 8 positions agree with TRBD1. The length of the CDR3 is 14 residues. Germline-derived CDR1 and CDR2 are SGHDT and YYEEEE. The J segment lost 5 bases and the V segment lost 4 bases, leaving 4 bases of the junction unmatched. The CDR3 here is CASSPDRATGELFF. The CDR3 bases are TGTGCCAGCAGCCCGGACAGGGCGACCGGGGAGCTGTTTTTT.

V and J are TRBV6-4 and TRBJ1-6; D is perhaps TRBD1 (6 bases). V lost 6 bases to trimming and J lost 7 bases, with 16 bases between them. CDR1 and CDR2 (germline): MRHNA, SNTAGT. CDR3 size: 15 residues. The CDR3 loop is CASSSSLQGNSPLHF. The CDR3 DNA is TGTGCCAGCAGCTCGTCTCTTCAGGGGAATTCACCCCTCCACTTT.

V usage is TRBV9 and J usage is TRBJ1-1; D remains ambiguous. The V end was cut by 4 bases, the J end by 0 bases, with 7 bases between. Per germline, CDR1 SGDLS and CDR2 YYNGEE. This CDR3 comprises 13 residues. As DNA, the CDR3 is TGTGCCAGCAGCTCACGCTTGAACACTGAAGCTTTCTTT. This codes for CASSSRLNTEAFF.

This chain links TRBV29-1 with TRBJ2-3; D might be TRBD2 (6 bases). The ends were cut back, 1 base at V and 0 bases at J, with 17 bases in the middle. This CDR3 region has 17 residues. CDR1 is SQVTM, CDR2 ANQGSEA, per germline. The CDR3 DNA is TGCAGCGTTGAAGGCGGGGCTCACCCTGCTAGCACAGATACGCAGTATTTT. Encoded protein: CSVEGGAHPASTDTQYF.

CDR3 coding DNA: TGCAGCGTTGTCGAGACGGCGAACACTGAAGCTTTCTTT. This encodes CSVVETANTEAFF. This chain links TRBV29-1 with TRBJ1-1; D gene uncertain. Trimming took 4 bases from V and 1 from J, leaving 10 bases between them. CDR3 size: 13 residues. The V gene's germline CDR1 is SQVTM and CDR2 ANQGSEA.

The chain links TRBV9 to TRBJ2-1, with 8 bases fitting TRBD2. Trimming cost V 0 bases and J 5 bases; bases outside gene matches: 4. Germline-derived CDR1 and CDR2 are SGDLS and YYNGEE. The CDR3 has 15 amino acids. This CDR3 is CASSVEGSGNNEQFF. For the CDR3, the DNA is TGTGCCAGCAGCGTAGAGGGTAGCGGGAACAATGAGCAGTTCTTC. Together with reference TRBV9 and TRBJ2-1, the CDR3 gives the full variable domain: DSGVTQTPKHLITATGQRVTLRCSPRSGDLSVYWYQQSLDQGLQFLIQYYNGEERAKGNILERFSAQQFPDLHSELNLSSLELGDSALYFCASSVEGSGNNEQFFGPGTRLTVL.

The chain has TRBV9 and TRBJ2-1; D gene ambiguous. The V end lost 2 bases, the J end lost 7 bases, and 10 bases lay between the germline ends. The CDR3 covers 13 residues. Germline CDR1 is SGDLS and CDR2 is YYNGEE. CDR3 sequence (DNA): TGTGCCAGCAGCGTGTCCACCGGGAATGAGCAGTTCTTC. Translation gives CASSVSTGNEQFF.

J is TRBJ2-7 and V is TRBV9, with a tentative D call TRBD1 (5 bases). The CDR3 runs 13 residues. Per germline, CDR1 SGDLS and CDR2 YYNGEE. Trimming removed 2 bases at V and 2 bases at J, with 8 bases between. The CDR3 nucleotides are TGTGCCAGCAGCGTGACAGAACCCTACGAGCAGTACTTC. This translates into CASSVTEPYEQYF.

V is TRBV4-3 and J is TRBJ2-1; 7 bases are shared with TRBD2. Germline V CDR1 and CDR2: LGHNA, YSLEER. CDR3 size: 13 residues. With 4 bases clipped from V and 9 bases from J, the junction kept 6 bases outside the gene matches. The CDR3 coding sequence is TGCGCCAGCAGCCGGACTAGGGATGCTGAGCAGTTCTTC. It translates to CASSRTRDAEQFF.

The V call is TRBV30, the J call TRBJ2-3, with 13 bases that match TRBD2. The CDR3 is made up of 16 amino acids. V gave up 4 bases and J gave up 0 bases; unmatched junction bases: 4. CDR1 is GTSNPN, CDR2 SVGIG, per germline (reference sequence). CDR3 protein: CAWTSGLAGSTDTQYF. The CDR3 DNA sequence: TGTGCCTGGACCTCGGGACTAGCGGGGAGCACAGATACGCAGTATTTT.

The rearrangement links TRBV29-1 to TRBJ2-3, with D perhaps given as TRBD1 or TRBD2 (5 bases each). CDR1 and CDR2 from the germline V gene are SQVTM and ANQGSEA. The V gene lost 3 bases and the J gene lost 0 bases, with 13 bases spanning the gap. This CDR3 is 15 amino acids long. In nucleotides, the CDR3 is TGCAGCGTTGATTCCCCTAGGGACAGCACAGATACGCAGTATTTT. It specifies CSVDSPRDSTDTQYF.

This chain connects TRBV5-1 to TRBJ2-3; 7 bases align to TRBD2. The length of the CDR3 is 16 residues. V dropped 0 bases and J dropped 0; count of bases not matched to a gene: 4. Germline CDR1 and CDR2: SGHRS and YFSETQ. The CDR3 loop reads CASSLVGGGSTDTQYF. CDR3 nucleotide sequence: TGCGCCAGCAGCTTGGTTGGCGGGGGAAGCACAGATACGCAGTATTTT. The variable domain in full, with the rest retrieved from reference TRBV5-1 and TRBJ2-3, is KAGVTQTPRYLIKTRGQQVTLSCSPISGHRSVSWYQQTPGQGLQFLFEYFSETQRNKGNFPGRFSGRQFSNSRSEMNVSTLELGDSALYLCASSLVGGGSTDTQYFGPGTRLTVL.

J is TRBJ2-4 and V is TRBV29-1; a possible D gene is TRBD2 (6 bases). This CDR3 spans 11 amino acids. V was pared by 6 bases and J by 8 bases, with 11 bases between. Germline-derived CDR1 and CDR2 are SQVTM and ANQGSEA. The CDR3 sequence: CSVGGRDIQYF. CDR3 bases: TGCAGCGTGGGGGGAAGGGACATTCAGTACTTC. Combining the CDR3 with reference TRBV29-1 and TRBJ2-4 gives the whole variable domain SAVISQKPSRDICQRGTSLTIQCQVDSQVTMMFWYRQQPGQSLTLIATANQGSEATYESGFVIDKFPISRPNLTFSTLTVSNMSPEDSSIYLCSVGGRDIQYFGAGTRLSVL.

The genes are TRBV4-3 and TRBJ2-7; TRBD1 agrees at 8 bases. Germline-derived CDR1 and CDR2 are LGHNA and YSLEER. CDR3 length: 14 amino acids. V lost 3 bases to trimming and J lost 2 bases; unmatched junction nucleotides: 3. This CDR3 reads CASSQRTGPYEQYF. CDR3 in DNA: TGCGCCAGCAGCCAGAGGACAGGGCCCTACGAGCAGTACTTC.

This clone was counted only a few times. The chain combines TRBV18 with TRBJ2-7, with 7 bases that match TRBD1. V lost 1 base, J lost 0 bases, and 6 bases stayed unmatched. The CDR3 is 16 residues long. Germline V gene sequence: CDR1 KGHSH, CDR2 LQKENI. The CDR3 DNA reads TGTGCCAGCTCACCACGTCCGGACAGGAGCTCCTACGAGCAGTACTTC. It encodes CASSPRPDRSSYEQYF. Using reference TRBV18 and TRBJ2-7 for the parts outside the CDR3, the full variable domain is NAGVMQNPRHLVRRRGQEARLRCSPMKGHSHVYWYRQLPEEGLKFMVYLQKENIIDESGMPKERFSAEFPKEGPSILRIQQVVRGDSAAYFCASSPRPDRSSYEQYFGPGTRLTVT.